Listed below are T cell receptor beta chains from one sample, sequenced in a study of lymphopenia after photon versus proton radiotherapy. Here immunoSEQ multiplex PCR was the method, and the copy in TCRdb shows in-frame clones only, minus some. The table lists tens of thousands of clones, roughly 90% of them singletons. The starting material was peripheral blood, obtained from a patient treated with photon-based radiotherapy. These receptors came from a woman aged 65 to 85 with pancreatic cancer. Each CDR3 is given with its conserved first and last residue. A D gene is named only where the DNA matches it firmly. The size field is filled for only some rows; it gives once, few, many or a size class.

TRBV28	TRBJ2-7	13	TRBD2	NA	CATKREGTYEQYF	TGTGCTACAAAGCGGGAAGGTACCTACGAGCAGTACTTC
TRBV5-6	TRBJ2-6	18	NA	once	CASSFPDRTPSGANVLTF	TGTGCCAGCAGCTTTCCTGACAGGACACCCTCTGGGGCCAACGTCCTGACTTTC
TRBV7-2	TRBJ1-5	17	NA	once	CASSLGAREIANQPQHF	TGTGCCAGCAGCTTAGGGGCCAGGGAGATAGCCAATCAGCCCCAGCATTTT
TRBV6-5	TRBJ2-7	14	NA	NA	CASSYVRENGEQYF	TGTGCCAGCAGTTACGTCAGGGAAAACGGCGAGCAGTACTTC
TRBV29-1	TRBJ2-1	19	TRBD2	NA	CSVEGGLAGVGIGYNEQFF	TGCAGCGTTGAGGGGGGGTTAGCGGGAGTGGGCATAGGTTACAATGAGCAGTTCTTC
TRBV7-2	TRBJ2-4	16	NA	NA	CASSLLEGLAKNIQYF	TGTGCCAGCAGCTTGCTTGAAGGACTAGCCAAAAACATTCAGTACTTC
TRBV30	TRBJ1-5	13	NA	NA	CAWTRSRDQPQHF	TGTGCCTGGACCAGGTCTAGGGATCAGCCCCAGCATTTT
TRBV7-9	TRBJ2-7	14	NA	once	CASTPPATVHEQYF	TGTGCCAGCACCCCGCCAGCGACGGTCCACGAGCAGTACTTC
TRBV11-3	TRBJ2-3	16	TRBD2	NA	CASSLRLAGAVDTQYF	TGTGCCAGCAGCTTAAGGCTAGCGGGAGCGGTAGATACGCAGTATTTT
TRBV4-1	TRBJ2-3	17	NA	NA	CASSQHTRGVATDTQYF	TGCGCCAGCAGCCAGCACACTCGGGGCGTCGCCACAGATACGCAGTATTTT
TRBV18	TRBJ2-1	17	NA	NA	CASSPPLGTDSYNEQFF	TGTGCCAGCTCACCTCCACTCGGGACCGATTCCTACAATGAGCAGTTCTTC